One and the same sample provided the 25 T cell receptor beta chains below, sequenced in a study of Ad26.COV2.S vaccination and SARS-CoV-2 variants. TCRdb keeps only in-frame clones here, not all; method: immunoSEQ multiplex PCR. Altogether approximately 300,000 clones are present, 86% being singletons, with the ten largest covering 1.9%. The sample's treatment: around 19 received Ad26.COV2.S at low or high dose, single or two shots; about 5 received placebo; per-sample allocation not given. The study sampled participants on day 63 after the first vaccine or placebo injection. The sample in question was peripheral blood, obtained in a trial of Ad26.COV2.S vaccine versus placebo. The receptor set was obtained from a person aged 18-60 years who received the Ad26.COV2.S COVID-19 vaccine or a placebo.

This clone was recorded only once. The chain combines TRBV12-3 or TRBV12-4 with TRBJ1-2; D unresolved. Trimming took 6 bases from V and 8 from J, leaving 10 bases between them. The length of the CDR3 is 11 residues. The CDR3 loop is CASRGQGGYTF. DNA of the CDR3: TGTGCCAGCAGGGGCCAAGGGGGCTACACCTTC.

The chain is built from TRBV6-6 and TRBJ1-4; possibly TRBD1 for D (5 bases). The length of the CDR3 is 17 residues. From germline, CDR1 is MNHNY and CDR2 SVGAGI (reference sequence). V lost 5 bases and J lost 2, with 18 bases in between. The CDR3 sequence: CASSPGPGRRTNEKLFF. CDR3 DNA: TGTGCCAGCAGTCCAGGTCCAGGGAGGAGGACTAATGAAAAACTGTTTTTT.

This chain uses TRBV5-1 with TRBJ1-4; no definite D call. CDR3 length: 15 amino acids. V was trimmed by 4 bases and J by 2 bases, leaving 12 bases between them. Germline V CDR1 and CDR2: SGHRS, YFSETQ. CDR3 residues: CASSPDWATNEKLFF. Written as DNA, the CDR3 is TGCGCCAGCAGCCCGGATTGGGCTACTAATGAAAAACTGTTTTTT.

The CDR3 protein is CASSVEGSEQYF. DNA for the CDR3: TGTGCCAGCAGTGTAGAGGGTTCCGAGCAGTACTTC. The chain couples TRBV2 to TRBJ2-7; the D gene is possibly TRBD2 (5 bases). The CDR3 sequence is 12 residues long. The germline V gene encodes CDR1 SNHLY and CDR2 FYNNEI. Trimming shortened V by 4 bases and J by 6 bases, and 10 bases separated the two germline ends.

The chain couples TRBV24-1 to TRBJ2-1; 9 bases fit TRBD1. The germline V gene has CDR1 KGHDR and CDR2 SFDVKD. V was clipped by 10 bases and J by 5 bases; unmatched bases: 8. The length of the CDR3 is 14 residues. The chain's CDR3 is CATGGTGTNNEQFF. The CDR3 DNA reads TGTGCCACGGGTGGGACAGGGACTAACAATGAGCAGTTCTTC.

The chain uses TRBV7-3 and TRBJ2-3, with 16 bases lining up with TRBD2. J lost 8 bases, V lost 5 bases, and 7 bases had no gene match. The CDR3 contains 16 residues. CDR1 is SGHTA and CDR2 is FQGTGA in the germline V gene. The chain's CDR3 is CASSPGTSGGASTQYF. The CDR3 DNA reads TGTGCCAGCAGCCCTGGGACTAGCGGGGGGGCATCTACGCAGTATTTT. The full variable domain, its missing parts supplied by reference TRBV7-3 and TRBJ2-3, is GAGVSQTPSNKVTEKGKYVELRCDPISGHTALYWYRQSLGQGPEFLIYFQGTGAADDSGLPNDRFFAVRPEGSVSTLKIQRTERGDSAVYLCASSPGTSGGASTQYFGPGTRLTVL.

CDR3 sequence: CASSYKGEAFF. The CDR3 region has the DNA TGTGCCAGCAGTTACAAAGGGGAAGCTTTCTTT. The chain couples TRBV6-5 to TRBJ1-1, with D unresolved. This CDR3 has 11 residues. The V end was cut by 2 bases, the J end by 8 bases, with 6 bases between. Looked up from germline, CDR1 is MNHEY and CDR2 is SVGAGI.

This rearrangement joins TRBV16 to TRBJ1-5; the D is unclear. The length of the CDR3 is 13 residues. Per germline, CDR1 KGHSY and CDR2 FQNENV. The V and J ends lost 2 bases and 7 bases respectively, with 9 bases between them. CDR3: CASSQQNGQPQHF. The DNA for the CDR3 is TGTGCCAGCAGCCAACAGAACGGGCAGCCCCAGCATTTT.

About this clone: Distinct nucleotide sequences in the sample also encode this CDR3. The chain combines TRBV5-1 with TRBJ1-2; no clear D. V lost 2 bases to trimming and J lost 2 bases, with 7 bases between them. Germline-derived CDR1 and CDR2 are SGHRS and YFSETQ. This CDR3 has 13 amino acids. The DNA of the CDR3 is TGCGCCAGCAGCTTCGACCGGAACTATGGCTACACCTTC. It codes for CASSFDRNYGYTF.

To note about this clone: Other nucleotide sequences from this sample produce the same CDR3. The chain employs TRBV23-1 and TRBJ2-1; D remains unclear. Being an ORF, TRBV23-1 has a function that is uncertain. V lost 0 bases and J lost 5, with 2 bases in between. The CDR3 has 12 residues. The CDR3 DNA is TGCGCCAGCAGTCAATCGGACAATGAGCAGTTCTTC. It yields the protein CASSQSDNEQFF.

The chain combines TRBV4-1 with TRBJ2-7; no clear D gene. The CDR3 runs to 14 residues. The germline V gene encodes CDR1 MGHRA and CDR2 YSYEKL. Trimming removed 3 bases from V and 6 bases from J, with 15 bases in between. CDR3 residues: CASSQRQGTSEQYF. CDR3 in DNA: TGCGCCAGCAGCCAGCGGCAAGGAACGTCCGAGCAGTACTTC.

The chain carries TRBV7-6 and TRBJ1-1, with D possibly being TRBD1 (6 bases). Trimming took off 1 base at V and 5 bases at J, with 14 bases between the two ends. The CDR3 contains 15 residues. The germline V gene encodes CDR1 SGHVS and CDR2 FNYEAQ. CDR3 sequence (DNA): TGTGCCAGCAGCTTAGGCACAGGGTCGAGTACTGAAGCTTTCTTT. Translation gives CASSLGTGSSTEAFF.

The rearrangement links TRBV2 to TRBJ2-7, with D perhaps given as TRBD1 or TRBD2 (5 bases each). CDR1 and CDR2 from the germline V gene are SNHLY and FYNNEI. V was clipped by 5 bases and J by 0 bases, with 11 bases between them. This CDR3 contains 14 residues. The CDR3 here is CASSTGRNSYEQYF. The CDR3 region has the DNA TGTGCCAGCAGTACGGGACGAAACTCCTACGAGCAGTACTTC. The whole variable domain, filled in from reference TRBV2 and TRBJ2-7, reads EPEVTQTPSHQVTQMGQEVILRCVPISNHLYFYWYRQILGQKVEFLVSFYNNEISEKSEIFDDQFSVERPDGSNFTLKIRSTKLEDSAMYFCASSTGRNSYEQYFGPGTRLTVT.

DNA for the CDR3: TGTGCCATCAGTGGGGGAGGGACAGGGGATACGCAGTATTTT. Translated, it gives CAISGGGTGDTQYF. The rearrangement uses TRBV10-3 and TRBJ2-3, with 9 bases that match TRBD1. V shed 4 bases and J 6 bases; nucleotides not matched to a gene: 5. This CDR3 is 14 amino acids long. Germline-derived CDR1 and CDR2 are ENHRY and SYGVKD.

The chain combines TRBV18 with TRBJ2-7, with 8 bases fitting TRBD1. Trimming took 10 bases from V and 2 from J; bases not matched to a gene: 10. From germline, CDR1 is KGHSH and CDR2 LQKENI. The CDR3 covers 14 residues. CDR3 nucleotide sequence: TGTGCCACCTCCTGGGGACAGGCAGCCTACGAGCAGTACTTC. Encoded protein: CATSWGQAAYEQYF.

The chain links TRBV19 to TRBJ2-1; D not certain. The CDR3 loop spans 11 amino acids. CDR1 and CDR2 from the germline V gene are LNHDA and SQIVND (reference sequence). V was clipped by 6 bases and J by 9 bases, with 9 bases between them. CDR3 DNA sequence: TGTGCCAGTAGGAATGGTGCTGAGCAGTTCTTC. Encoded protein: CASRNGAEQFF. Drawing the rest from reference TRBV19 and TRBJ2-1, the complete variable domain is DGGITQSPKYLFRKEGQNVTLSCEQNLNHDAMYWYRQDPGQGLRLIYYSQIVNDFQKGDIAEGYSVSREKKESFPLTVTSAQKNPTAFYLCASRNGAEQFFGPGTRLTVL.

A word on this clone: Other DNA variants within this sample encode the same CDR3. The genes are TRBV6-5 and TRBJ1-1; D remains unclear. Germline V lookup: CDR1 MNHEY, CDR2 SVGAGI. This CDR3 is built from 12 residues. Between the trimmed V and J ends, which lost 6 bases and 1 base, there was a span of 6 bases. CDR3 sequence (DNA): TGTGCCAGCAGCGGGCGGAACACTGAAGCTTTCTTT. This gives the protein CASSGRNTEAFF.

V and J are TRBV12-3 or TRBV12-4 and TRBJ1-1; maybe TRBD1 (5 bases). V was clipped by 7 bases and J by 4 bases, with 10 bases between them. This CDR3 has 12 amino acids. DNA of the CDR3: TGTGCCAGCACGGCCGGGGGCACTGAAGCTTTCTTT. Translated, it gives CASTAGGTEAFF.

The J gene is TRBJ2-2, the V gene TRBV30; D is uncertain. This CDR3 has 13 residues. Germline CDR1 reads GTSNPN; CDR2 reads SVGIG (reference sequence). The ends were cut back, 0 bases at V and 8 bases at J, with 10 bases in the middle. The CDR3 DNA reads TGTGCCTGGAGTGTAGTTCCTAGGGGGGAGCTGTTTTTT. Protein sequence: CAWSVVPRGELFF.

V is TRBV7-3 and J is TRBJ2-3; D might be TRBD1 (5 bases). V was clipped by 1 base and J by 3 bases, with 8 bases between them. The CDR3 is 14 residues long. Germline lookup yields CDR1 SGHTA and CDR2 FQGTGA. CDR3 DNA: TGTGCCAGCAGCTTAAGGGGCAGAACAGATACGCAGTATTTT. Translation gives CASSLRGRTDTQYF.

The V and J genes are TRBV6-5 and TRBJ1-6; TRBD1 matches at 7 bases. This CDR3 contains 15 residues. The germline gives CDR1 MNHEY, CDR2 SVGAGI. V lost 5 bases and J lost 10; bases outside the gene matches: 11. The CDR3 spells CASSRTGQQGSPLHF. The CDR3 bases are TGTGCCAGCAGTCGAACAGGCCAACAGGGGTCACCCCTCCACTTT.

The V and J genes are TRBV2 and TRBJ2-3, with TRBD2 identical over 9 bases. This CDR3 comprises 16 residues. CDR1 is SNHLY, CDR2 FYNNEI, per germline. The V segment lost 8 bases and the J segment 1 base; nucleotides outside the gene matches: 10. The CDR3 here is CASGWPSGTRTDTQYF. Here the CDR3 DNA reads TGTGCCAGCGGGTGGCCTAGCGGGACCCGCACAGATACGCAGTATTTT.

The chain uses TRBV14 and TRBJ2-7; the D gene is possibly TRBD2 (6 bases). V was shortened by 0 bases and J by 4 bases, with 7 bases between the two germline ends. The germline V gene encodes CDR1 SGHDN and CDR2 FVKESK. CDR3 length: 13 residues. The CDR3 loop reads CASSQDGRYEQYF. The CDR3 DNA reads TGTGCCAGCAGCCAAGATGGGAGGTACGAGCAGTACTTC.

The CDR3 here is CASSLGGAPGGQPQHF. The DNA for the CDR3 is TGTGCCAGCAGCTTAGGAGGGGCCCCTGGGGGGCAGCCCCAGCATTTT. V and J are TRBV7-6 and TRBJ1-5; weak D call: TRBD1 (5 bases). The V and J ends lost 1 base and 7 bases respectively, with 17 bases between them. Germline CDR1 is SGHVS and CDR2 is FNYEAQ. The CDR3 runs 16 residues. Based on the CDR3 plus reference TRBV7-6 and TRBJ1-5, the full variable domain is GAGVSQSPRYKVTKRGQDVALRCDPISGHVSLYWYRQALGQGPEFLTYFNYEAQQDKSGLPNDRFSAERPEGSISTLTIQRTEQRDSAMYRCASSLGGAPGGQPQHFGDGTRLSIL.

The rearrangement joins TRBV5-4 to TRBJ1-1, with no clear D. From germline, CDR1 is SGHNT and CDR2 YYREEE (reference sequence). Trimming took off 0 bases at V and 1 base at J, with 7 bases between the two ends. CDR3 length: 14 residues. CDR3 sequence: CASSLGAGNTEAFF. The CDR3 DNA sequence: TGTGCCAGCAGCTTGGGCGCAGGGAACACTGAAGCTTTCTTT.